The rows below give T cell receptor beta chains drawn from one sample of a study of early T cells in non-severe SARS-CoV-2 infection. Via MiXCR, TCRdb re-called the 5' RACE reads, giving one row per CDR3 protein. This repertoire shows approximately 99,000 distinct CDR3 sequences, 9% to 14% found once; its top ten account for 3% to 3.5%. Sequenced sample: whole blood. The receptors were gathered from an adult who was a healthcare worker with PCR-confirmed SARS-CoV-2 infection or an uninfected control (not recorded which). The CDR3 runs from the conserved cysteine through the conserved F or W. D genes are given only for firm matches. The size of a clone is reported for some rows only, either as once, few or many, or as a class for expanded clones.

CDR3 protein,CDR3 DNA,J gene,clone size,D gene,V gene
CASSTAPGLAANEQFF,TGTGCCAGCAGTACAGCTCCGGGACTAGCGGCTAATGAGCAGTTCTTC,TRBJ2-1,NA,TRBD2,TRBV2
CASSFRLAAYNEQFF,TGTGCCAGCAGCTTTCGACTAGCGGCCTACAATGAGCAGTTCTTC,TRBJ2-1,many,TRBD2,TRBV7-8
CASSESKGTGVGYTF,TGTGCCAGCAGTGAATCCAAAGGGACAGGGGTAGGCTACACCTTC,TRBJ1-2,NA,TRBD1,TRBV25-1
CASRPSGGGYNEQFF,TGTGCCAGCAGACCTAGCGGGGGGGGTTACAATGAGCAGTTCTTC,TRBJ2-1,few,TRBD2,TRBV6-2/TRBV6-3
CASNQDVRNEQFF,TGTGCCAGCAACCAAGATGTAAGGAATGAGCAGTTCTTC,TRBJ2-1,NA,NA,TRBV3-1
CASSFEGRQETQYF,TGTGCCAGCAGCTTTGAAGGCAGACAAGAGACCCAGTACTTC,TRBJ2-5,many,NA,TRBV5-4
CASSFLPGGLFNEQFF,TGTGCCAGCAGCTTCCTTCCGGGGGGCCTCTTCAATGAGCAGTTCTTC,TRBJ2-1,few,NA,TRBV7-8
CASSLEQGDHEQYF,TGTGCCAGCAGCTTAGAACAGGGCGACCACGAGCAGTACTTC,TRBJ2-7,few,NA,TRBV11-2
CACTGPTDTQYF,TGTGCCTGTACTGGGCCCACAGATACGCAGTATTTT,TRBJ2-3,NA,NA,TRBV30
CASSYELTPIAYEQYF,TGTGCCAGCAGTTATGAACTCACTCCAATAGCCTACGAGCAGTACTTC,TRBJ2-7,few,NA,TRBV5-5